These T cell receptor beta chains were read from a single sample in a study of neoadjuvant anti-PD-1 for oral cavity cancer. Here immunoSEQ multiplex PCR was the method, and the copy in TCRdb shows in-frame clones only, minus some. The sample consists of around 9,100 clones, roughly 67% of them appearing once. Sample: PBMCs, taken after nivolumab (anti-PD-1) treatment. The receptors come from a person between 35 and 79 years old with oral cavity squamous cell carcinoma. The CDR3 runs from the conserved cysteine through the conserved F or W. The D gene is left open where the match is weak. Rows give clone size only sometimes, using once, few, many, or a class for an expanded clone.

D	V	size	J	DNA	CDR3
.	TRBV4-1	.	TRBJ2-1	TGCGCCAGCAGCCAAGCCTGGGAGCTCTCCTACAATGAGCAGTTCTTC	CASSQAWELSYNEQFF
TRBD2	TRBV5-1	.	TRBJ2-5	TGCGCCAGCAGCTTTATAAGGCTAGCGGGGGAGGGGACCCAGTACTTC	CASSFIRLAGEGTQYF
.	TRBV27	.	TRBJ1-6	TGTGCCAGCAGTTTAATGGCGCCGAGCTCCTATAATTCACCCCTCCACTTT	CASSLMAPSSYNSPLHF
TRBD2	TRBV10-1	.	TRBJ2-1	TGCGCCAGCAGTGAGTCGTCTAGCGGGAGGGGGGAGCAGTTCTTC	CASSESSSGRGEQFF
.	TRBV7-3	.	TRBJ2-2	TGTGCCACATCCACAGGGAATACCGGGGAGCTGTTTTTT	CATSTGNTGELFF
TRBD1	TRBV7-2	few	TRBJ1-2	TGTGCCAGCAGCTCCCCGGGACAGGGGGAGCAAGACTATGGCTACACCTTC	CASSSPGQGEQDYGYTF
.	TRBV7-2	.	TRBJ1-4	TGTGCCAGCAGCTTTGACCGATCAACTAATGAAAAACTGTTTTTT	CASSFDRSTNEKLFF
.	TRBV28	.	TRBJ1-6	TGTGCCAGCAGTTTACGACAGGATTTATTAGTGTTCCCCCTCCACTTT	CASSLRQDLLVFPLHF
.	TRBV7-2	.	TRBJ1-5	TGTGCCAGCAGCGAGGGTGTCAATCAGCCCCAGCATTTT	CASSEGVNQPQHF
.	TRBV27	once	TRBJ1-3	TGTGCCAGCAGTCCAAGGAACCGGGACCCCTTCATATATTTT	CASSPRNRDPFIYF
.	TRBV2	.	TRBJ2-6	TGTGCCAGCAGTGGGACGGGCTCTGGGGCCAACGTCCTGACTTTC	CASSGTGSGANVLTF
TRBD1	TRBV27	.	TRBJ1-6	TGTGCCAGCAGATTACTGCCGACAGGGGGCATTAGTAGTTCACCCCTCCACTTT	CASRLLPTGGISSSPLHF
.	TRBV11-2	.	TRBJ1-4	TGTGCCAGCAGCTCTTGGACGGGAACTAATGAAAAACTGTTTTTT	CASSSWTGTNEKLFF
.	TRBV14	.	TRBJ1-2	TGTGCCAGCAGCCATGAGATAGGACTTCTCCCCCACGGCTACACCTTC	CASSHEIGLLPHGYTF
.	TRBV9	.	TRBJ1-1	TGTGCCAGCGCAAACTCGGGGGACGGAAGGTTTGAAGCTTTCTTT	CASANSGDGRFEAFF
.	TRBV5-1	.	TRBJ2-7	TGCGCCAGCAGCCTACCTAGCTTCGAGCAGTACTTC	CASSLPSFEQYF
.	TRBV11-2	few	TRBJ2-3	TGTGCCAGCAGCTTGCAGCTACAGAGCACAGATACGCAGTATTTT	CASSLQLQSTDTQYF
.	TRBV2	once	TRBJ2-3	TGTGCCAGTGGAAGGGGGGCCAGCACAGATACGCAGTATTTT	CASGRGASTDTQYF
.	TRBV19	.	TRBJ2-1	TGTGCCAGTCGAGGGGACCACAATGAGCAGTTCTTC	CASRGDHNEQFF
.	TRBV7-2	few	TRBJ2-1	TGTGCCAGCAGCTTATCACGGGCGAGACCCTACAATGAGCAGTTCTTC	CASSLSRARPYNEQFF
TRBD2	TRBV10-2	few	TRBJ2-3	TGCGCCAGCAGTGAACTAGCGGGGGGACATGGGGATACGCAGTATTTT	CASSELAGGHGDTQYF
TRBD1	TRBV15	.	TRBJ1-2	TGTGCCACCAGCAGTGAGACAGGGCAATTTGGCTACACCTTC	CATSSETGQFGYTF
.	TRBV9	.	TRBJ1-1	TGTGCCAGCAGCGTAGCTACGCAGATAAACACTGAAGCTTTCTTT	CASSVATQINTEAFF